A single sample is the source of the 3 T cell receptor beta chains below, sequenced in a study of OX40 agonist ivuxolimab in advanced cancers. The library was obtained by the immunoSEQ multiplex PCR assay. TCRdb took over this immuneACCESS table, retaining in-frame rearrangements with V and J assigned. Such tables are incomplete; in checked studies, under half of the missing clones stem from an unresolved V gene, and the remainder is unexplained. Across this sample there are over 70,000 clones, with 70% to 90% seen only once. Of the sample, under 0.65% falls within the top ten clones. The sequenced sample was CD4+ or CD8+ T cells sorted from blood, obtained in a trial of the OX40 agonist ivuxolimab. Receptors originate from an adult with an advanced solid tumor such as melanoma, head and neck, liver or kidney cancer.

The CDR3 region is CASSSGGLVKNIQYF. The CDR3 DNA follows: TGTGCCAGCAGTTCTGGGGGGTTGGTCAAAAACATTCAGTACTTC. This chain connects TRBV6-5 to TRBJ2-4; D might be TRBD2 (6 bases). The V end was cut by 4 bases, the J end by 3 bases, with 13 bases between. The CDR3 length is 15 residues. Germline values: CDR1 MNHEY, CDR2 SVGAGI.

The V call is TRBV5-6, the J call TRBJ2-5; a weak D match, TRBD2 (5 bases). The CDR3 length is 13 residues. The V gene's germline CDR1 is SGHDT and CDR2 YYEEEE. V gave up 4 bases and J gave up 5 bases, with 12 bases separating them. CDR3 in DNA: TGTGCCAGCAGCCTGATGATAGCGGAGACCCAGTACTTC. It is translated as CASSLMIAETQYF. Drawing the rest from reference TRBV5-6 and TRBJ2-5, the complete variable domain is DAGVTQSPTHLIKTRGQQVTLRCSPKSGHDTVSWYQQALGQGPQFIFQYYEEEERQRGNFPDRFSGHQFPNYSSELNVNALLLGDSALYLCASSLMIAETQYFGPGTRLLVL.

The chain carries TRBV10-2 and TRBJ1-3; TRBD1 is a possible D gene (5 bases). This CDR3 is built from 16 residues. Germline V gene sequence: CDR1 WSHSY, CDR2 SAAADI. V was cut by 7 bases and J by 9 bases, with 25 bases left in between. CDR3 in DNA: TGCGCCAGCACCAGAGAGGGGCTTGGACAATCGACCACCATATATTTT. It translates to CASTREGLGQSTTIYF.